This record concerns one TCR beta chain sequence. Its antigen is still unknown. This specimen belongs to a study of neoadjuvant nivolumab and ipilimumab in lung cancer. Study overall: Patients got nivolumab 3 mg/kg on days 1, 15 and 29; combination added ipilimumab 1 mg/kg day 1.

Only in-frame clones appear in the TCRdb table, and some are missing; sequencing was by immunoSEQ multiplex PCR. The table lists 25,000 to 30,000 clones, 75% to 85% of them singletons. General study points: Resected tumors had greater TCR richness and clonality than uninvolved lung. TCR clonality did not significantly correlate with pathologic tumor regression. Blood richness before therapy tracked richness in tumors resected after neoadjuvant therapy.

This specimen consisted of tumor tissue, obtained after neoadjuvant nivolumab, alone or with ipilimumab, at or shortly before surgery. The sequence was obtained from an adult with non-small cell lung cancer.

The CDR3 nucleotides read TGTGCCAGCAGTGGAGGTTCAGGGACAGGAGCCTACGAGCAGTACTTC. Translation gives CASSGGSGTGAYEQYF. The chain employs TRBV6-1 and TRBJ2-7, with 8 bases identical to TRBD1. With V trimmed by 4 bases and J by 2 bases, 10 bases remained unmatched. The V gene's germline CDR1 is MNHNS and CDR2 SASEGT. The CDR3 spans 16 residues.